Listed here is a single T cell receptor beta chain. The target antigen is unknown. Clones were sequenced by immunoSEQ multiplex PCR, and TCRdb holds only the in-frame ones, with some missing. The data contain 55,000 to 70,000 clones, 70% to 90% of them seen just once; the ten biggest clones take up roughly 2.8%. These data come from a study of OX40 agonist ivuxolimab in advanced cancers. As for the study in general: Patients were given ivuxolimab, an antibody that agonizes OX40 (CD134). Administration of intravenous ivuxolimab to patients occurred every 2 weeks at 0.01 to 10 mg/kg.

In germline, CDR1 is MNHNS, CDR2 SASEGT. The V and J ends lost 11 bases and 3 bases, in that order; junction bases with no gene match: 4. The CDR3 runs to 14 residues. The study, taken as a whole, reports: There were, on average, more expanded clones in CD8+ T cells than in CD4+.

The chain employs TRBV6-1 and TRBJ1-4, with 12 nucleotides matching TRBD1. Specimen: CD4+ or CD8+ T cells sorted from blood, collected in a trial of the OX40 agonist ivuxolimab. The source of this sequence is an adult with an advanced solid tumor such as melanoma, head and neck, liver or kidney cancer. CDR3 in DNA: TGTGCCGGGGGACAGGGGGCGGCTAATGAAAAACTGTTTTTT. Its protein product is CAGGQGAANEKLFF.